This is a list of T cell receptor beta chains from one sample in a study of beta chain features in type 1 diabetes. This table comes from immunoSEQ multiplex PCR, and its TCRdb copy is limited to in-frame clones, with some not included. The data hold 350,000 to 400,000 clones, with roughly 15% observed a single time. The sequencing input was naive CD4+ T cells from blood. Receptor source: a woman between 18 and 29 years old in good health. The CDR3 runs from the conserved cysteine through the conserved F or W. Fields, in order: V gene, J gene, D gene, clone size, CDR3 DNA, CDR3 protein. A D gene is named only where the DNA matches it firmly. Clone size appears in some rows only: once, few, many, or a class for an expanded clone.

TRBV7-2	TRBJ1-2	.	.	TGTGCCAGCAGCTTGGACAGTAACTATGGCTACACCTTC	CASSLDSNYGYTF
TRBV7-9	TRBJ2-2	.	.	TGTGCCAGCAGCTTGACGACAACCGGGGAGCTGTTTTTT	CASSLTTTGELFF
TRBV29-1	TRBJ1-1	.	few	TGCAGCGTTAGGGGGTTAGGGGACACTGAAGCTTTCTTT	CSVRGLGDTEAFF
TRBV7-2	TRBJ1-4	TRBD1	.	TGTGCCAGCAGCCCCTCGACAGGGTCAGGATTTGAAAAACTGTTTTTT	CASSPSTGSGFEKLFF
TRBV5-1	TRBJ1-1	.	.	TGCGCCAGTCAGATAACGGGGATCGCTGAAGCTTTCTTT	CASQITGIAEAFF
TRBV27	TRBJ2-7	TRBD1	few	TGTGCCAGCAGCGGGGAGGACAGGGGGCGATCCATCTCCTACGAGCAGTACTTC	CASSGEDRGRSISYEQYF
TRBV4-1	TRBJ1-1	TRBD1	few	TGCGCCAGCAGCCAACAGAACGGACAGGGGCACACTGAAGCTTTCTTT	CASSQQNGQGHTEAFF
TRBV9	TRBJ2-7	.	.	TGTGCCAGCAGCGGAGGGAGCGGGCTCGAGATATACGAGCAGTACTTC	CASSGGSGLEIYEQYF
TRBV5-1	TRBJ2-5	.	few	TGCGCCAGCAGCTTGGTTCCGAGCCAAGAGACCCAGTACTTC	CASSLVPSQETQYF
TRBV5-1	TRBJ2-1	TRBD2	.	TGCGCCAGCAGGGTGACTAGCGGGAGTCCCAATGAGCAGTTCTTC	CASRVTSGSPNEQFF
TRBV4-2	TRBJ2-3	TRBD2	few	TGTGCCAGCAGCCAAGTCGGAATTGGGGGGGCAGATACGCAGTATTTT	CASSQVGIGGADTQYF
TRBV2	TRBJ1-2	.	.	TGTGCCAGCAGTCAACAGGGTCTAGGTGGCTACACCTTC	CASSQQGLGGYTF
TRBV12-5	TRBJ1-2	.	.	TGTGCTAGTGGCAGACAGACAGACTATGGCTACACCTTC	CASGRQTDYGYTF
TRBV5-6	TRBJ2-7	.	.	TGTGCCAGCAGCTTGAGCGGCTGGGAGATCTCCTACGAGCAGTACTTC	CASSLSGWEISYEQYF
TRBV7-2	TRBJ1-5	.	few	TGTGCCAGCAGCTTCCCAGGGATCGGTCAGCCCCAGCATTTT	CASSFPGIGQPQHF
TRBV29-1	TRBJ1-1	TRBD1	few	TGCAGCTCGGCGTCAGGGGGCTACACTGAAGCTTTCTTT	CSSASGGYTEAFF
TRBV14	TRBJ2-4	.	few	TGTGCCAGCAGCCAAGTAGGGGTAAACATTCAGTACTTC	CASSQVGVNIQYF
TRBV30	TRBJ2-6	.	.	TGTGCCTGGAGTTCCCGCGAGGGAGGAAGTGGGGCCAACGTCCTGACTTTC	CAWSSREGGSGANVLTF
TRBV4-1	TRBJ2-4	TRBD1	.	TGCGCCAGCAGTAGACCGGGACAGAAAAACATTCAGTACTTC	CASSRPGQKNIQYF
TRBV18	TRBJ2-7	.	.	TGTGCCAGCTCACGATCGGCCGGGAGCTCCTACGAGCAGTACTTC	CASSRSAGSSYEQYF
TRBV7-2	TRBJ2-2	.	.	TGTGCCAGCAGCGGCGGATACACCGGGGAGCTGTTTTTT	CASSGGYTGELFF
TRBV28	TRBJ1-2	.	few	TGTGCCAGCAGTCGACCCTACAGGATCTATGGCTACACCTTC	CASSRPYRIYGYTF
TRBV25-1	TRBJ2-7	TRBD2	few	TGTGCCAGTGGACTAGCGGGAGGCTACGAGCAGTACTTC	CASGLAGGYEQYF
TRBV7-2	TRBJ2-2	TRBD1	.	TGTGCCAGCAGCTTAGTGGCAGGGGGCACCGGGGAGCTGTTTTTT	CASSLVAGGTGELFF
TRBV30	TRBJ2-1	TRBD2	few	TGTGCCTGGAATGGGGTGGCACTAGCGGGGGGCTACAATGAGCAGTTCTTC	CAWNGVALAGGYNEQFF
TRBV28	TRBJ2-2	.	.	TGTGCCAGCAGGGCAGGGACGAACACCGGGGAGCTGTTTTTT	CASRAGTNTGELFF
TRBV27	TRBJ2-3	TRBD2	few	TGTGCCAGCATCTCCACCCGACTAGCGGGAAGTCGTGATACGCAGTATTTT	CASISTRLAGSRDTQYF
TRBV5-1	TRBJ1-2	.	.	TGCGCCAGCAAGAAGGGGTTTGGCTACACCTTC	CASKKGFGYTF
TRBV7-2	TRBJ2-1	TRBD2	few	TGTGCCAGCAGCCCAACGGGGGGCTCCTACAATGAGCAGTTCTTC	CASSPTGGSYNEQFF
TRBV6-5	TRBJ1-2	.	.	TGTGCCAGCAGTTCGGGGGGAGACTATGGCTACACCTTC	CASSSGGDYGYTF
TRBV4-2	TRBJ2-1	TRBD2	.	TGTGCCAGCAGCCAAGATTGGGGGGACGGGAGGGATGAGCAGTTCTTC	CASSQDWGDGRDEQFF
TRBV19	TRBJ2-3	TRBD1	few	TGTGCCAGTAGTAGACCGGGACAGGGAACAGATACGCAGTATTTT	CASSRPGQGTDTQYF
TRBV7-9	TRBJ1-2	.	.	TGTGCCAGCAGCTTTAGCCGTGTCGGCTACACCTTC	CASSFSRVGYTF
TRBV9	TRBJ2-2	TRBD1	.	TGTGCCAGCAGCGTATCAAGGACAGGGGGCATATCCGGGGAGCTGTTTTTT	CASSVSRTGGISGELFF
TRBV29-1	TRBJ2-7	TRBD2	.	TGCAGCGTTGGACTAGCGGGAGACGAGCAGTACTTC	CSVGLAGDEQYF
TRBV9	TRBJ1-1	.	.	TGTGCCAGCAGCGTAGGGCCAAACACTGAAGCTTTCTTT	CASSVGPNTEAFF
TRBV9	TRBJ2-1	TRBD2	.	TGTGCCAGCAGCGTAGGGGTTAGCGGGGTGGGGAATGAGCAGTTCTTC	CASSVGVSGVGNEQFF
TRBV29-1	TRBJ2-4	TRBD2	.	TGCAGCGTTGGTAGCGGGAGCAACATTCAGTACTTC	CSVGSGSNIQYF
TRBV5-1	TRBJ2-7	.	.	TGCGCCAGCAGCTTCCAGTTGAGTACGGGGCAGTACTTC	CASSFQLSTGQYF
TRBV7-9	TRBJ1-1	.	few	TGTGCCAGCAGCTTAGAAGTCCCGGGGACTGAAGCTTTCTTT	CASSLEVPGTEAFF
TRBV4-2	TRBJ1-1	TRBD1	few	TGTGCCAGCAGCCCCGGACCGGGACAGGGAATAGAGTACACTGAAGCTTTCTTT	CASSPGPGQGIEYTEAFF
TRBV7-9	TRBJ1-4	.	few	TGTGCCAGCAGCTTAAAGGGAGGAGATGAAAAACTGTTTTTT	CASSLKGGDEKLFF
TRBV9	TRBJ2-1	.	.	TGTGCCAGCAGCGTAGACTCCTCCCCAGGGTTGCAGTTCTTC	CASSVDSSPGLQFF
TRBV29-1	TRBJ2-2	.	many	TGCAGCGGGAGGGACACCGGGGAGCTGTTTTTT	CSGRDTGELFF
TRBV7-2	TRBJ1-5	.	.	TGTGCCAGCAGCCCCCGAACGGGTGACAATCAGCCCCAGCATTTT	CASSPRTGDNQPQHF
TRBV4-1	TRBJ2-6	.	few	TGCGCCAGCAGCCAAGATCGTGCAAGCCCCGGGGCCAACGTCCTGACTTTC	CASSQDRASPGANVLTF
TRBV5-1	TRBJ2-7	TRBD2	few	TGCGCCAGCAGCTTGGTTCCGGGAGGGTCCTACGAGCAGTACTTC	CASSLVPGGSYEQYF
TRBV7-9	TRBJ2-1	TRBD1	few	TGTGCCAGCAGCTCCTACAGGGGCCCCTCCAATGAGCAGTTCTTC	CASSSYRGPSNEQFF
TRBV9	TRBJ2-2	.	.	TGTGCCAGCAGCGTAGTTATTAGCGTCTACACCGGGGAGCTGTTTTTT	CASSVVISVYTGELFF
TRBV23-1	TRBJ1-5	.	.	TGCGCCAGCAGTCAGAGAGATTTGCAGGGTGAGCAGCCCCAGCATTTT	CASSQRDLQGEQPQHF
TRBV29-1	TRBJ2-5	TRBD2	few	TGCAGCGCGGGGGGATTTCAAGAGACCCAGTACTTC	CSAGGFQETQYF
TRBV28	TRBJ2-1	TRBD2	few	TGTGCCAGCACCATCGGACTAGCGGGAGGGAATGAGCAGTTCTTC	CASTIGLAGGNEQFF
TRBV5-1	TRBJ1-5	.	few	TGCGCCAGCAGCTTGGACGGTCAGCCCCAGCATTTT	CASSLDGQPQHF
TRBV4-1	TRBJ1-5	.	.	TGCGCCAGCAGCCGACAGACAGAAAGCAATCAGCCCCAGCATTTT	CASSRQTESNQPQHF
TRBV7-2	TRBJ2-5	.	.	TGTGCCAGTTCCTTGAATCGGGCAGGAGGTGAGACCCAGTACTTC	CASSLNRAGGETQYF
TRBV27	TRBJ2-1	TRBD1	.	TGTGCCAGCAGTTTCTGGACAGGGGGTTCCTACAATGAGCAGTTCTTC	CASSFWTGGSYNEQFF
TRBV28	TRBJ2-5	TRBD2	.	TGTGCCAGCAGTTTCCCCTTAGCGGGAGGGCCAAGAGAGACCCAGTACTTC	CASSFPLAGGPRETQYF